This TCR beta chain emerged from a study of early T cells in non-severe SARS-CoV-2 infection. At the level of the study: Whole-blood bulk RNA, unsorted, was sequenced, and chains were unpaired.

Attached unique molecular identifiers marked individual cDNA molecules. MiXCR was run by TCRdb on the 5' RACE reads, yielding one entry per CDR3 protein. The data show fewer than 60,000 distinct CDR3 sequences, about 9.1% seen once. This clonotype was counted ten times or more. The sample consisted of whole blood. This sequence was found in an adult who was a healthcare worker with PCR-confirmed SARS-CoV-2 infection or an uninfected control (not recorded which).

In nucleotides, the CDR3 is TGTGCCAGCAGCGTAGCGGGACTAATTAGCACAGATACGCAGTATTTT. Protein sequence: CASSVAGLISTDTQYF. J is TRBJ2-3 and V is TRBV9, with 7 bases lining up with TRBD2. Germline values: CDR1 SGDLS, CDR2 YYNGEE. After removal of 0 bases from V and 0 bases from J, the junction contained 4 bases not matched to a gene. The CDR3 length is 16 residues.